This T cell receptor beta chain was documented in a study of blood T cells in healthy people across ages. In the case of this clonotype: The antigen is unknown.

A J-beta primer mix and a sample-barcoded 5' primer were used in a second PCR of about 7 to 12 cycles. Every single cDNA molecule received a tag from a template-switch adaptor with 12 random nucleotides. All samples gave at least 2.5 million CDR3-containing paired-end reads. TCRdb analysed the 5' RACE reads with MiXCR anew, one entry per CDR3 protein. The table has about 400,000 distinct CDR3 sequences, 45% to 65% seen once. Findings and caveats of the study: A roughly linear fall in TCR beta diversity per million T cells was seen with increasing age. As naive T cell percentage varied, TCR beta diversity correlated strongly with it.

The sample was blood. The TCR comes from a man aged 55 to 69 in good health.

CDR3 sequence: CASRGAGASYEQYF. The CDR3 region has the DNA TGCGCCAGCAGGGGGGCGGGGGCCTCCTACGAGCAGTACTTC. This chain connects TRBV5-1 to TRBJ2-7; TRBD2 is a possible D gene (7 bases). The CDR3 consists of 14 residues. V was clipped by 5 bases and J by 0 bases, with 12 bases between them. The V gene's germline CDR1 is SGHRS and CDR2 YFSETQ.